The clone carrying this T cell receptor (beta chain) was recorded a few times. In the authors' workflow: Estimated nucleated cell counts came from reference gene primer amplification. The repertoire was sequenced with immunoSEQ multiplex PCR; TCRdb's copy has only in-frame clones and lacks some. D and trimming were read from the DNA, whereas the V and J calls and clone size are those reported in that table. The sample holds approximately 150,000 clones, less than 85% seen once. This record comes from a study of blood T cell repertoires in COVID-19. Turning to the study itself: COVID-19 samples from acute and convalescent phases originated in the United States, Italy and Spain. PBMCs, B-cell-depleted T cells, or T cells provided the cDNA or gDNA that made up the material.

Sequencing input: peripheral blood. This TCR came from a woman older than 75 with acute or convalescent COVID-19.

Here the CDR3 DNA reads TGTGCCAGTACAGGGGGTGAACGTCATAATTCACCCCTCCACTTT. Protein sequence: CASTGGERHNSPLHF. This chain uses TRBV2 with TRBJ1-6; 8 bases map to TRBD1. Germline loops: CDR1 SNHLY, CDR2 FYNNEI. This CDR3 has 15 amino acids. J was trimmed by 5 bases and V by 9 bases; bases with no gene match: 9.